The source of this T cell receptor beta chain is a study of spatial heterogeneity in lung cancer. The study's findings and limits: The number of expanded tumor alpha and beta chains correlated with mutation number.

MiXCR, applied by TCRdb to the 5' RACE reads, yields one record per CDR3 protein. The data contain around 4,800 distinct CDR3 sequences, roughly 8.7% of them singletons. Time point described: sample taken at primary tumor resection. Samples came from roughly 72 TRACERx patients with untreated early-stage lung cancer. Sequencing of whole RNA from tumor, nontumor lung or frozen PBMC involved no sorting. With 3 bases removed from V and 4 bases from J, the gap between germline ends came to 12 bases. This CDR3 has 14 amino acids. CDR1 is MDHEN, CDR2 SYDVKM, per germline. By share, this clonotype ranks as medium-sized. Its antigen is undetermined.

The sequence was obtained from a female donor with early-stage non-small cell lung cancer. The sequencing here drew on lung tumor tissue, taken at surgery. The rearrangement joins TRBV28 to TRBJ1-2; TRBD1 might be the D (6 bases). This CDR3 reads CASSLTGSSYGYTF. DNA of the CDR3: TGTGCCAGCAGTTTGACAGGTTCTAGCTATGGCTACACCTTC.